The 31 T cell receptor beta chains presented below share a single source sample, sequenced in a study of a mutant IDH1 vaccine in newly diagnosed glioma. Generated by immunoSEQ multiplex PCR, the TCRdb table keeps only in-frame clones and is missing some. The table has around 50,000 clones, 70% to 90% seen once. Noted time point: baseline, week 1 (first vaccination visit). Treatment defined: pre-vaccination baseline after standard-of-care therapy. This specimen was PBMCs, taken from a glioma patient treated with radiotherapy, temozolomide or both. The receptor set was obtained from a man aged 40-50 years with glioma.

The sample holds one count of this clone. The chain joins TRBV9 to TRBJ2-3; D is undetermined. This CDR3 has 13 residues. Germline CDR1 SGDLS, CDR2 YYNGEE. With 2 bases removed from V and 4 bases from J, the gap between germline ends came to 8 bases. The CDR3 DNA reads TGTGCCAGCAGCGTGGGGATGCCAGATACGCAGTATTTT. Amino acids: CASSVGMPDTQYF.

The chain carries TRBV5-1 and TRBJ1-4, with D maybe TRBD1 (5 bases). V was clipped by 1 base and J by 5 bases, with 9 bases between them. The germline V gene has CDR1 SGHRS and CDR2 YFSETQ. This CDR3 has 14 residues. CDR3: CASSLLGVNEKLFF. The DNA of the CDR3 is TGCGCCAGCAGCTTGTTAGGGGTCAATGAAAAACTGTTTTTT.

The J gene is TRBJ2-7, the V gene TRBV6-5, with 7 bases that match TRBD2. The CDR3 runs to 15 residues. The V gene's germline CDR1 is MNHEY and CDR2 SVGAGI. Trimming cost V 2 bases and J 5 bases; bases outside gene matches: 9. The CDR3 region is CASSYGWGGRDEQYF. In nucleotides, the CDR3 is TGTGCCAGCAGTTACGGGTGGGGGGGGAGAGACGAGCAGTACTTC.

V and J are TRBV2 and TRBJ2-1, with 9 bases matching TRBD1. The CDR3 is 12 residues long. The germline gives CDR1 SNHLY, CDR2 FYNNEI. The V segment lost 6 bases and the J segment 15 bases; nucleotides outside the gene matches: 9. CDR3 DNA: TGTGCCAGCAGCCGGGGACAGGGTGGGAGGTTCTTC. Residues: CASSRGQGGRFF.

This clone was detected only a few times. This chain joins TRBV7-7 and TRBJ2-3, with TRBD2 as a possible D gene (6 bases). Germline CDR1 reads SSHAT; CDR2 reads FNYEAQ (reference sequence). Between the trimmed V and J ends, which lost 6 bases and 0 bases, there was a span of 13 bases. The CDR3 runs 15 residues. CDR3 sequence: CASSASSVSTDTQYF. CDR3 nucleotide sequence: TGTGCCAGCAGTGCCTCTAGCGTTAGCACAGATACGCAGTATTTT.

The chain employs TRBV7-2 and TRBJ1-5; D is uncertain. CDR1 SGHTA and CDR2 FQGNSA come from the germline V gene. V lost 1 base and J lost 0, with 7 bases in between. The CDR3 covers 15 residues. CDR3 in amino acids: CASSLGGSSNQPQHF. In DNA, the CDR3 is TGTGCCAGCAGCTTAGGAGGATCTAGCAATCAGCCCCAGCATTTT. The variable domain in full, with the rest retrieved from reference TRBV7-2 and TRBJ1-5, is GAGVSQSPSNKVTEKGKDVELRCDPISGHTALYWYRQSLGQGLEFLIYFQGNSAPDKSGLPSDRFSAERTGGSVSTLTIQRTQQEDSAVYLCASSLGGSSNQPQHFGDGTRLSIL.

The CDR3 region has the DNA TGTGCCAGTAGTATAGGGAGTTTGGCCAACGTCCTGACTTTC. Protein product: CASSIGSLANVLTF. The chain carries TRBV19 and TRBJ2-6; the D is unclear. The germline gives CDR1 LNHDA, CDR2 SQIVND (reference sequence). V was cut by 1 base and J by 6 bases, with 7 bases left in between. The CDR3 loop spans 14 amino acids. Complete variable domain (other parts from reference TRBV19 and TRBJ2-6): DGGITQSPKYLFRKEGQNVTLSCEQNLNHDAMYWYRQDPGQGLRLIYYSQIVNDFQKGDIAEGYSVSREKKESFPLTVTSAQKNPTAFYLCASSIGSLANVLTFGAGSRLTVL.

The V gene is TRBV19, the J gene TRBJ1-5; possible D gene TRBD1, 5 bases. Germline assignment: CDR1 LNHDA and CDR2 SQIVND (reference sequence). With 6 bases removed from V and 3 bases from J, the gap between germline ends came to 15 bases. This CDR3 comprises 15 residues. CDR3 loop: CASSIKGSYNQPQHF. The DNA for the CDR3 is TGTGCCAGTAGCATTAAGGGGTCCTACAATCAGCCCCAGCATTTT.

The chain joins TRBV18 to TRBJ1-2; unclear D gene. CDR1 KGHSH and CDR2 LQKENI come from the germline V gene. The germline V and J ends were trimmed by 2 bases and 4 bases, with 11 bases remaining between them. This CDR3 is 14 amino acids long. The CDR3 reads CASSPYSDAYGYTF. The CDR3 DNA sequence: TGTGCCAGCTCACCATACAGTGATGCCTATGGCTACACCTTC.

The chain has TRBV7-3 and TRBJ2-5; maybe TRBD2 (6 bases). Germline V CDR1 and CDR2: SGHTA, FQGTGA. Trimming took off 5 bases at V and 5 bases at J, with 12 bases between the two ends. The CDR3 extends over 13 amino acids. The CDR3 DNA reads TGTGCCAGCAGCCCAGGAGGGCGGGAGACCCAGTACTTC. As protein: CASSPGGRETQYF.

The chain recombines TRBV4-3 with TRBJ2-4; TRBD1 matches at 7 bases. The CDR3 runs 15 residues. V gave up 3 bases and J gave up 4 bases; unmatched junction bases: 6. The germline gives CDR1 LGHNA, CDR2 YSLEER. CDR3 amino acids: CASSQGETGKNIQYF. The CDR3 DNA reads TGCGCCAGCAGCCAGGGTGAGACAGGGAAAAACATTCAGTACTTC.

The chain employs TRBV6-1 and TRBJ2-7; D is perhaps TRBD2 (7 bases). The CDR3 spans 15 residues. Trimming removed 7 bases from V and 4 bases from J, with 20 bases in between. Germline CDR1 and CDR2: MNHNS and SASEGT. The CDR3 spells CASTFRGGSFYEQYF. In DNA, the CDR3 is TGTGCCAGCACCTTTAGGGGGGGTTCTTTTTACGAGCAGTACTTC.

The chain combines TRBV6-5 with TRBJ1-5; TRBD1 is a possible D gene (6 bases). The CDR3 is 15 residues long. The germline CDR1 and CDR2 sequences are MNHEY and SVGAGI. V lost 2 bases, J lost 3 bases, and 11 bases lay in between. The CDR3 is CASSYGGGHNQPQHF. The CDR3 bases are TGTGCCAGCAGTTACGGCGGGGGCCACAATCAGCCCCAGCATTTT.

The chain joins TRBV18 to TRBJ1-2; D possibly corresponds to TRBD1 (5 bases). The CDR3 contains 16 residues. Germline V gene sequence: CDR1 KGHSH, CDR2 LQKENI. Trimming cost V 3 bases and J 0 bases, with 14 bases left between them. CDR3 in DNA: TGTGCCAGCTCACCCATGGTGACAGCTTCTAACTATGGCTACACCTTC. This encodes CASSPMVTASNYGYTF.

This clone was picked up a small number of times. The chain joins TRBV7-7 to TRBJ2-2; the match to TRBD2 covers 8 bases. Trimming took 4 bases from V and 6 from J; bases not matched to a gene: 4. CDR1 is SSHAT and CDR2 is FNYEAQ in the germline V gene (reference sequence). CDR3 length equals 14 residues. Here the CDR3 reads CASSSTSAPGELFF. The CDR3 nucleotides read TGTGCCAGCAGCTCGACTAGCGCGCCCGGGGAGCTGTTTTTT. The complete variable domain, with remaining parts taken from reference TRBV7-7 and TRBJ2-2, reads GAGVSQSPRYKVTKRGQDVTLRCDPISSHATLYWYQQALGQGPEFLTYFNYEAQPDKSGLPSDRFSAERPEGSISTLTIQRTEQRDSAMYRCASSSTSAPGELFFGEGSRLTVL.

The rearrangement links TRBV5-4 to TRBJ1-5, with a possible D match to TRBD1 (5 bases). The CDR3 loop spans 15 amino acids. V gave up 5 bases and J gave up 4 bases, with 16 bases separating them. Germline lookup yields CDR1 SGHNT and CDR2 YYREEE (reference sequence). CDR3 in amino acids: CASSPDGGTNQPQHF. The CDR3 DNA sequence: TGTGCCAGCAGTCCTGACGGGGGAACAAATCAGCCCCAGCATTTT.

This clone came up once. The chain has TRBV19 and TRBJ1-5; D not certain. Germline V gives CDR1 LNHDA, CDR2 SQIVND (reference sequence). The CDR3 loop spans 17 amino acids. V was trimmed by 6 bases and J by 3 bases, leaving 21 bases between them. DNA for the CDR3: TGTGCCAGTAGGACTCGGACGCCTCGAACAGCCAATCAGCCCCAGCATTTT. This gives the protein CASRTRTPRTANQPQHF.

The J gene is TRBJ2-1, the V gene TRBV5-1; TRBD2 matches at 10 bases. J lost 6 bases, V lost 1 base, and 7 bases had no gene match. This CDR3 is built from 16 residues. In germline, CDR1 is SGHRS, CDR2 YFSETQ. The CDR3 nucleotides are TGCGCCAGCAGCTTGACGGCTAGCGGGAGCCTCAATGAGCAGTTCTTC. Protein product: CASSLTASGSLNEQFF.

This chain joins TRBV4-2 and TRBJ1-1, with 8 bases lining up with TRBD1. The germline V gene has CDR1 LGHNA and CDR2 YNFKEQ. CDR3 length equals 14 residues. The V gene end was trimmed by 2 bases and the J gene end by 5 bases; junction bases not matched to a gene: 4. The CDR3 nucleotides are TGTGCCAGCAGCCAATCACACAGGGGGACTGAAGCTTTCTTT. Translated: CASSQSHRGTEAFF.

V is TRBV5-4 and J is TRBJ2-1; D gene ambiguous. V shed 4 bases and J shed 9 bases, with 14 bases lying between them. This CDR3 comprises 13 residues. The V gene's germline CDR1 is SGHNT and CDR2 YYREEE (reference sequence). The CDR3: CASSLGGWGEQFF. The CDR3, as DNA: TGTGCCAGCAGCCTAGGCGGTTGGGGTGAGCAGTTCTTC.

The rearrangement links TRBV6-1 to TRBJ1-3; D gene ambiguous. V shed 2 bases and J shed 2 bases, with 4 bases lying between them. This CDR3 comprises 13 residues. CDR1 and CDR2 (germline): MNHNS, SASEGT. CDR3 sequence (DNA): TGTGCCAGCAGTGAATGGCCTGGAAACACCATATATTTT. Translation: CASSEWPGNTIYF.

This chain joins TRBV5-1 and TRBJ2-6; weak D call: TRBD1 (5 bases). The CDR3 length is 15 residues. The V gene's germline CDR1 is SGHRS and CDR2 YFSETQ. V lost 10 bases and J lost 0, with 14 bases in between. The CDR3 loop is CACRTGSSGANVLTF. The CDR3 region has the DNA TGCGCCTGCCGCACAGGATCCTCTGGGGCCAACGTCCTGACTTTC.

CDR3 sequence reads: CAISEGLGQEETQYF. For the CDR3, the DNA is TGTGCCATCAGTGAGGGGTTAGGGCAGGAAGAGACCCAGTACTTC. The gene calls are TRBV10-3 and TRBJ2-5; no reliable D call. The CDR3 has 15 residues. Germline V gene lookup returns CDR1 ENHRY and CDR2 SYGVKD. Trimming left V 2 bases short and J 3 bases short, with 13 bases between.

V is TRBV6-4 and J is TRBJ2-7; 10 positions match TRBD2. CDR1 is MRHNA, CDR2 SNTAGT, per germline. The CDR3 spans 16 residues. The V and J ends lost 3 bases and 3 bases, in that order; junction bases with no gene match: 8. In DNA form, the CDR3 reads TGTGCCAGCAGTGAAATTACTAGCGGGGAAGTCTACGAGCAGTACTTC. This encodes CASSEITSGEVYEQYF.

In its sample, this clone was seen a few times. The gene calls are TRBV19 and TRBJ2-4; 7 positions agree with TRBD1. Trimming at V came to 6 bases and at J to 3 bases, leaving 8 bases not matched to a gene. The length of the CDR3 is 15 residues. The germline V gene has CDR1 LNHDA and CDR2 SQIVND (reference sequence). The CDR3 DNA sequence: TGTGCCAGTAGCGGGACAGATATATTCAAAAACATTCAGTACTTC. The encoded protein is CASSGTDIFKNIQYF.

The chain is built from TRBV6-6 and TRBJ1-3, with 7 bases fitting TRBD1. CDR1 and CDR2 (germline): MNHNY, SVGAGI (reference sequence). The CDR3 totals 12 residues. V dropped 6 bases and J dropped 8; count of bases not matched to a gene: 4. CDR3 sequence reads: CASSRQGDTIYF. DNA for the CDR3: TGTGCCAGCAGCAGACAGGGAGACACCATATATTTT.

This chain joins TRBV10-2 and TRBJ1-2; 7 nucleotides match TRBD1. The CDR3 length is 13 residues. Germline V gene lookup returns CDR1 WSHSY and CDR2 SAAADI. Trimming took 6 bases from V and 3 from J; bases not matched to a gene: 4. The CDR3 protein is CASSSGTDYGYTF. The CDR3 coding sequence is TGCGCCAGCAGCTCCGGGACAGACTATGGCTACACCTTC.

The chain links TRBV10-3 to TRBJ2-1; maybe TRBD2 (5 bases). The CDR3 has 16 amino acids. Trimming shortened V by 2 bases and J by 4 bases, and 15 bases separated the two germline ends. Germline CDR1 is ENHRY and CDR2 is SYGVKD. CDR3 DNA sequence: TGTGCCATCAGTGAGAGGGATGACACTAGATACAATGAGCAGTTCTTC. This encodes CAISERDDTRYNEQFF.

The chain uses TRBV7-9 and TRBJ1-5; 8 positions agree with TRBD1. V shed 4 bases and J 2 bases; nucleotides not matched to a gene: 7. Per germline, CDR1 SEHNR and CDR2 FQNEAQ (reference sequence). CDR3 size: 16 residues. CDR3 bases: TGTGCCAGCAGCTCCAATAGGGGACAGGGCAATCAGCCCCAGCATTTT. As protein: CASSSNRGQGNQPQHF.

The rearrangement links TRBV7-3 to TRBJ2-6, with 7 bases fitting TRBD2. The CDR3 contains 17 residues. CDR1 is SGHTA, CDR2 FQGTGA, per germline. The J segment lost 4 bases and the V segment lost 4 bases, leaving 10 bases of the junction unmatched. The DNA for the CDR3 is TGTGCCAGCAGCTCCAAAGGCGGGAGTTCCGGGGCCAACGTCCTGACTTTC. Amino acids: CASSSKGGSSGANVLTF. Filled out from reference TRBV7-3 and TRBJ2-6, the complete variable domain reads GAGVSQTPSNKVTEKGKYVELRCDPISGHTALYWYRQSLGQGPEFLIYFQGTGAADDSGLPNDRFFAVRPEGSVSTLKIQRTERGDSAVYLCASSSKGGSSGANVLTFGAGSRLTVL.

V usage is TRBV6-5 and J usage is TRBJ2-5; 8 bases map to TRBD2. Per germline, CDR1 MNHEY and CDR2 SVGAGI. Germline trimming cut 0 bases from V and 4 bases from J; bases unmatched to any gene: 7. This CDR3 is 16 amino acids long. CDR3 nucleotides: TGTGCCAGCAGTTACTCTTTAGCGGGATTACGAGAGACCCAGTACTTC. This gives the protein CASSYSLAGLRETQYF.